The 30 T cell receptor beta chains below were found in one sample sequenced in a study of blood T cell repertoires in COVID-19 (dated by TCRdb to the early 2020s). The receptor library was made with the immunoSEQ multiplex PCR assay. The immuneACCESS repertoire file appears here via TCRdb, limited to in-frame rearrangements. These files lack a portion of the clones; in checked studies, under half of the deficit traces to unresolved V genes, and the cause of the others is not known. The sample data list roughly 120,000 clones, and 70% to 85% of these were observed just once. 7.9% of the sample rests with the top ten. The sample was peripheral blood. The origin of the receptors is a woman aged 80 or over with active or convalescent COVID-19.

The genes are TRBV18 and TRBJ2-7, with D possibly matching TRBD1 (5 bases). CDR3 length equals 14 residues. The V end was cut by 2 bases, the J end by 6 bases, with 14 bases between. Germline V gene data show CDR1 as KGHSH and CDR2 as LQKENI. The CDR3 sequence is CASSPVEGQSEQYF. The CDR3 DNA reads TGTGCCAGCTCACCAGTGGAAGGACAATCCGAGCAGTACTTC. The full variable domain, in which reference TRBV18 and TRBJ2-7 provide the parts outside the CDR3, is NAGVMQNPRHLVRRRGQEARLRCSPMKGHSHVYWYRQLPEEGLKFMVYLQKENIIDESGMPKERFSAEFPKEGPSILRIQQVVRGDSAAYFCASSPVEGQSEQYFGPGTRLTVT.

CDR3 loop: CASTEIGTGVQDTQYF. The DNA of the CDR3 is TGTGCCAGCACCGAAATTGGGACAGGCGTTCAGGATACGCAGTATTTT. This chain joins TRBV13 and TRBJ2-3; TRBD1 agrees at 8 bases. The CDR3 has 16 residues. Per the germline V gene, CDR1 is PRHDT and CDR2 is FYEKMQ (reference sequence). The V segment lost 7 bases and the J segment 6 bases; nucleotides outside the gene matches: 15.

The sample holds one count of this clone. The V call is TRBV5-4, the J call TRBJ2-7; the match to TRBD2 covers 12 bases. This CDR3 is 16 amino acids long. After removal of 3 bases from V and 5 bases from J, the junction contained 9 bases not matched to a gene. Germline V CDR1 and CDR2: SGHNT, YYREEE (reference sequence). The CDR3 DNA reads TGTGCCAGCAGCTCCCAACTAGCGGGAGGTGCCCACGAGCAGTACTTC. Protein: CASSSQLAGGAHEQYF.

The chain couples TRBV4-1 to TRBJ1-2, with D tentatively TRBD1 (6 bases). V lost 6 bases, J lost 2 bases, and 13 bases lay in between. This CDR3 has 14 amino acids. Germline CDR1 and CDR2: MGHRA and YSYEKL. The CDR3 reads CASSNMDRNYGYTF. CDR3 nucleotides: TGCGCCAGCAGTAATATGGACAGAAACTATGGCTACACCTTC.

The rearrangement links TRBV29-1 to TRBJ1-1, with a weak D call TRBD1 (6 bases). The germline V gene has CDR1 SQVTM and CDR2 ANQGSEA. This CDR3 contains 13 residues. Trimming removed 5 bases at V and 1 base at J, with 11 bases between. The CDR3 DNA reads as TGCAGCGTTTTGTCAGGGGCGAACACTGAAGCTTTCTTT. This sequence encodes CSVLSGANTEAFF.

V and J are TRBV28 and TRBJ2-5, with TRBD2 as a possible D gene (6 bases). The CDR3 consists of 12 residues. V was cut by 6 bases and J by 3 bases, with 8 bases left in between. Germline values: CDR1 MDHEN, CDR2 SYDVKM. The CDR3 is CASSVAEETQYF. The CDR3 bases are TGTGCCAGCAGCGTAGCGGAAGAGACCCAGTACTTC.

By share of the sample, this clone is medium-sized. V gene TRBV9 combines with J gene TRBJ2-3, with a possible D match to TRBD2 (6 bases). Trimming stripped 0 bases from V and 4 bases from J, with 15 bases between. This CDR3 spans 16 amino acids. CDR1 and CDR2 from the germline V gene are SGDLS and YYNGEE. The CDR3 protein is CASSVAGRGLPDTQYF. CDR3 nucleotides: TGTGCCAGCAGCGTAGCGGGGCGGGGCCTCCCAGATACGCAGTATTTT.

CDR3 in amino acids: CSAGGQMNTEAFF. DNA for the CDR3: TGCAGCGCCGGTGGACAGATGAACACTGAAGCTTTCTTT. This chain joins TRBV29-1 and TRBJ1-1; maybe TRBD1 (6 bases). This CDR3 is 13 amino acids long. V lost 7 bases to trimming and J lost 0 bases, with 12 bases between them. In germline, CDR1 is SQVTM, CDR2 ANQGSEA.

The rearrangement joins TRBV6-5 to TRBJ2-1; no definite D call. The CDR3 totals 13 residues. V dropped 8 bases and J dropped 10 bases, with 18 bases sitting between them. Germline V gene sequence: CDR1 MNHEY, CDR2 SVGAGI. CDR3 bases: TGTGCCAGCGCTCCATATGCAACGCGGGAGCAGTTCTTC. Translating it yields CASAPYATREQFF.

The chain couples TRBV27 to TRBJ2-3, with 7 bases identical to TRBD2. With 6 bases clipped from V and 1 base from J, the junction kept 13 bases outside the gene matches. The germline CDR1 and CDR2 sequences are MNHEY and SMNVEV (reference sequence). The CDR3 spans 17 residues. CDR3 coding DNA: TGTGCCAGCAGCCCGTCGGTTTGGCTAGCGGGCACAGATACGCAGTATTTT. Protein sequence: CASSPSVWLAGTDTQYF.

This chain connects TRBV7-2 to TRBJ2-3, with 9 positions matching TRBD1. V was clipped by 5 bases and J by 2 bases; unmatched bases: 8. The CDR3 is 16 residues long. Germline V lookup: CDR1 SGHTA, CDR2 FQGNSA. Here the CDR3 DNA reads TGTGCCAGCAGCCCCCCTAACAGGGGGCTCACAGATACGCAGTATTTT. Its translation: CASSPPNRGLTDTQYF.

The V call is TRBV5-1, the J call TRBJ2-5, with TRBD1 matching over 7 bases. The V and J ends lost 6 bases and 6 bases, in that order; junction bases with no gene match: 11. This CDR3 has 14 amino acids. The germline V gene encodes CDR1 SGHRS and CDR2 YFSETQ. CDR3 residues: CASMVLGGDKTQYF. The CDR3 coding sequence is TGCGCCAGCATGGTTTTAGGGGGCGATAAGACCCAGTACTTC.

This chain links TRBV10-3 with TRBJ2-1; possible D gene TRBD2, 6 bases. V was cut by 5 bases and J by 0 bases, with 17 bases left in between. The CDR3 spans 17 residues. The germline V gene encodes CDR1 ENHRY and CDR2 SYGVKD. CDR3 sequence (DNA): TGTGCCATCAGTCGGGGGACGGATCGCCGCTCCTACAATGAGCAGTTCTTC. Translated: CAISRGTDRRSYNEQFF.

The J gene is TRBJ1-5, the V gene TRBV5-5; 10 nucleotides agree with TRBD1. The trim removed 4 bases at V and 5 bases at J, leaving 9 bases unmatched. This CDR3 contains 16 residues. Germline values: CDR1 SGHKS, CDR2 YYEKEE (reference sequence). CDR3 sequence (DNA): TGTGCCAGCAGCCACCAGACAGGGGGCCCAGATCAGCCCCAGCATTTT. Amino acid sequence: CASSHQTGGPDQPQHF.

This chain links TRBV2 with TRBJ2-7, with D maybe TRBD2 (6 bases). The CDR3 sequence is 13 residues long. V was pared by 6 bases and J by 2 bases, with 11 bases between. The germline V gene has CDR1 SNHLY and CDR2 FYNNEI. The CDR3, as DNA: TGTGCCAGCAGAGTTGGAGGGCCCTACGAGCAGTACTTC. It codes for CASRVGGPYEQYF.

This clone was detected only a few times. This chain joins TRBV24-1 and TRBJ2-5; possible D gene TRBD1, 5 bases. The CDR3 covers 14 residues. In germline, CDR1 is KGHDR, CDR2 SFDVKD. Trimming stripped 1 base from V and 5 bases from J, with 10 bases between. As DNA, the CDR3 is TGTGCCACCAGTGATTTAGCCAGGGCTGAGACCCAGTACTTC. Translating gives CATSDLARAETQYF.

This chain links TRBV28 with TRBJ1-5; 10 positions agree with TRBD1. With V trimmed by 2 bases and J by 11 bases, 9 bases remained unmatched. CDR1 is MDHEN and CDR2 is SYDVKM in the germline V gene. CDR3 size: 15 residues. DNA for the CDR3: TGTGCCAGCAGTTTAAGGGACAGGGGCAAACCAGCCCAGCATTTT. Protein: CASSLRDRGKPAQHF.

The table lists this clone with a count of one. The rearrangement uses TRBV6-5 and TRBJ2-7; 7 bases match TRBD2. Germline trimming cut 0 bases from V and 0 bases from J; bases unmatched to any gene: 2. The germline gives CDR1 MNHEY, CDR2 SVGAGI. This CDR3 comprises 15 residues. The CDR3 here is CASSYSGGISYEQYF. The CDR3 DNA is TGTGCCAGCAGTTACTCGGGGGGGATCTCCTACGAGCAGTACTTC.

This rearrangement joins TRBV4-2 to TRBJ1-5; possibly TRBD1 for D (5 bases). Germline assignment: CDR1 LGHNA and CDR2 YNFKEQ. Trimming took off 1 base at V and 3 bases at J, with 13 bases between the two ends. The CDR3 contains 16 residues. The CDR3 DNA sequence: TGTGCCAGCAGCCAAGCTGTCCAGGGTAACAATCAGCCCCAGCATTTT. The encoded protein is CASSQAVQGNNQPQHF.

The rearrangement joins TRBV27 to TRBJ1-2, with 7 bases lining up with TRBD1. Germline trimming cut 2 bases from V and 4 bases from J; bases unmatched to any gene: 10. The germline gives CDR1 MNHEY, CDR2 SMNVEV (reference sequence). There are 16 residues in the CDR3. The CDR3 DNA is TGTGCCAGCAGTTTAAGGGGGCCGACTACCAGCTATGGCTACACCTTC. Its protein product is CASSLRGPTTSYGYTF.

The chain combines TRBV10-2 with TRBJ1-5; 8 bases match TRBD1. Germline loops: CDR1 WSHSY, CDR2 SAAADI. V trimming: 6 bases; J trimming: 2 bases; junction bases outside the gene matches: 3. The CDR3 is 14 amino acids. The CDR3 DNA follows: TGCGCCAGCAGCAGGGGGCTTGGCAATCAGCCCCAGCATTTT. This codes for CASSRGLGNQPQHF.

The rearrangement joins TRBV4-2 to TRBJ2-1, with 7 bases that match TRBD1. Germline V gene sequence: CDR1 LGHNA, CDR2 YNFKEQ. This CDR3 spans 14 amino acids. V lost 4 bases, J lost 2 bases, and 2 bases stayed unmatched. CDR3 sequence: CASSRQGAYNEQFF. In nucleotides, the CDR3 is TGTGCCAGCAGCCGGCAGGGGGCCTACAATGAGCAGTTCTTC.

The gene calls are TRBV7-6 and TRBJ2-2, with 9 bases lining up with TRBD2. Unmatched junction bases numbered 4, after V lost 5 bases and J lost 0 bases. Germline V gene sequence: CDR1 SGHVS, CDR2 FNYEAQ. The CDR3 runs 16 residues. The CDR3 DNA follows: TGTGCCAGCAGCCCGGGACTAGCAGCGAACACCGGGGAGCTGTTTTTT. Protein sequence: CASSPGLAANTGELFF.

This sequence joins TRBV7-3 and TRBJ1-2; 9 positions match TRBD1. Germline values: CDR1 SGHTA, CDR2 FQGTGA. Unmatched junction bases numbered 8, after V lost 5 bases and J lost 7 bases. This CDR3 has 14 residues. For the CDR3, the DNA is TGTGCCAGCAGCCTCCAGGGACAGGGCGGTGGCTACACCTTC. Translation: CASSLQGQGGGYTF.

The chain carries TRBV28 and TRBJ2-1; 11 nucleotides match TRBD2. This CDR3 comprises 16 residues. Germline CDR1 and CDR2: MDHEN and SYDVKM. Unmatched junction bases numbered 8, after V lost 5 bases and J lost 5 bases. CDR3 in DNA: TGTGCCAGCAGTGTAGCGGGAGGGCTAAGGGACAATGAGCAGTTCTTC. The encoded protein is CASSVAGGLRDNEQFF.

The chain is built from TRBV28 and TRBJ1-1; 9 bases align to TRBD1. Germline loops: CDR1 MDHEN, CDR2 SYDVKM. The CDR3 covers 14 residues. Losses at the gene ends were 7 bases for V and 4 bases for J; bases not matched to a gene: 7. CDR3 DNA sequence: TGTGCCAGCACCCGACAGGGGGGGGGCACTGAAGCTTTCTTT. It encodes CASTRQGGGTEAFF. The full variable domain, rest sourced from reference TRBV28 and TRBJ1-1, is DVKVTQSSRYLVKRTGEKVFLECVQDMDHENMFWYRQDPGLGLRLIYFSYDVKMKEKGDIPEGYSVSREKKERFSLILESASTNQTSMYLCASTRQGGGTEAFFGQGTRLTVV.

The V gene is TRBV2, the J gene TRBJ2-5; 11 bases line up with TRBD1. CDR1 is SNHLY, CDR2 FYNNEI, per germline. The CDR3 length is 14 residues. After removal of 5 bases from V and 5 bases from J, the junction contained 4 bases not matched to a gene. CDR3 protein: CASSWTGGRETQYF. DNA of the CDR3: TGTGCCAGCAGTTGGACAGGGGGCAGGGAGACCCAGTACTTC.

The chain combines TRBV4-2 with TRBJ2-7, with D possibly being TRBD1 (6 bases). Per germline, CDR1 LGHNA and CDR2 YNFKEQ. The CDR3 consists of 16 residues. The germline V and J ends were trimmed by 3 bases and 0 bases, with 15 bases remaining between them. CDR3 amino acids: CASSQGLADSSYEQYF. The CDR3, as DNA: TGTGCCAGCAGCCAGGGCTTGGCGGACAGCTCCTACGAGCAGTACTTC.

Only one count was recorded for this clone. The genes are TRBV25-1 and TRBJ2-4, with 7 bases identical to TRBD1. V lost 6 bases, J lost 4 bases, and 6 bases stayed unmatched. This CDR3 has 14 amino acids. Germline CDR1 MGHDK, CDR2 SYGVNS. DNA of the CDR3: TGTGCCAGCAGCCCCGGGACAGCTAAAAACATTCAGTACTTC. As protein: CASSPGTAKNIQYF.

The CDR3 loop reads CSARETGTSGRGSYNEQFF. The CDR3 DNA follows: TGCAGTGCTCGTGAAACCGGGACTAGCGGGAGGGGCTCCTACAATGAGCAGTTCTTC. The rearrangement joins TRBV20-1 to TRBJ2-1; 16 positions agree with TRBD2. Germline CDR1 reads DFQATT; CDR2 reads SNEGSKA (reference sequence). CDR3 size: 19 residues. J gave up 0 bases and V 5 bases, and 10 bases lay outside the gene matches.